Listed below are T cell receptor beta chains from one sample, sequenced in a study of long-term antiretroviral therapy in people with HIV. Here immunoSEQ multiplex PCR was the method, and the copy in TCRdb shows in-frame clones only, minus some. The sample holds roughly 30,000 clones, over 75% seen once. The material was unsorted PBMCs, obtained 0.8 years before starting antiretroviral therapy. These receptors were taken from a man aged 18 to 29 with HIV. The CDR3 runs from the conserved cysteine through the conserved F or W. A D gene is named only where the DNA matches it firmly. Clone size is shown for a subset of rows, as once, few, many or a class of expanded clone.

TRBJ2-7,NA,TRBV7-9,NA,CASSGFSEQYF,TGTGCCAGCAGCGGTTTTTCCGAGCAGTACTTC
TRBJ1-5,NA,TRBV5-1,NA,CASSLNTGDQPQHF,TGCGCCAGCAGCCTGAACACCGGGGATCAGCCCCAGCATTTT
TRBJ1-3,once,TRBV7-2,NA,CASSLRHGSSGNTIYF,TGTGCCAGCAGCTTGCGTCACGGAAGCTCTGGAAACACCATATATTTT
TRBJ2-7,NA,TRBV6-5,TRBD2,CASSRTSGSYEQYF,TGTGCCAGCAGTCGGACTAGCGGGAGCTACGAGCAGTACTTC
TRBJ2-1,NA,TRBV9,NA,CASSVDLDNEQFF,TGTGCCAGCAGCGTAGATCTAGACAATGAGCAGTTCTTC
TRBJ2-1,NA,TRBV19,TRBD2,CASSPTSGSFNEQFF,TGTGCCAGTAGCCCTACTAGCGGGAGCTTTAATGAGCAGTTCTTC
TRBJ2-5,once,TRBV9,NA,CASSAHTGPQVTQYF,TGTGCCAGCAGCGCTCACACAGGGCCCCAGGTGACCCAGTACTTC
TRBJ2-5,NA,TRBV5-1,TRBD1,CASSFSSQGKEETQYF,TGCGCCAGCAGCTTCTCATCACAGGGGAAGGAAGAGACCCAGTACTTC
TRBJ1-5,NA,TRBV7-6,NA,CASSSGGDQPQHF,TGTGCCAGCAGTTCGGGTGGGGATCAGCCCCAGCATTTT
TRBJ1-1,NA,TRBV30,NA,CAWSVRDGTEAFF,TGTGCCTGGAGTGTACGGGATGGCACTGAAGCTTTCTTT
TRBJ2-5,NA,TRBV5-1,TRBD1,CASSLEQGEETQYF,TGCGCCAGCAGCTTGGAACAGGGGGAAGAGACCCAGTACTTC
TRBJ2-7,NA,TRBV5-6,NA,CASSPGASEQYF,TGTGCCAGCAGCCCCGGGGCATCGGAGCAGTACTTC
TRBJ1-1,NA,TRBV7-9,TRBD1,CASSLRDRGAKDTEAFF,TGTGCCAGCAGCTTAAGGGACAGGGGGGCAAAAGACACTGAAGCTTTCTTT
TRBJ2-7,NA,TRBV7-2,NA,CASSLQGSGGQSYEQYF,TGTGCCAGCAGCTTACAAGGCTCCGGGGGGCAGTCCTACGAGCAGTACTTC
TRBJ2-4,NA,TRBV6-1,NA,CASTVERRDIQYF,TGTGCCAGCACGGTGGAGAGGAGGGACATTCAGTACTTC
TRBJ1-1,NA,TRBV19,TRBD1,CASSIRQGAWGNEAFF,TGTGCCAGTAGTATACGGCAGGGGGCATGGGGTAATGAAGCTTTCTTT